The rows below give T cell receptor beta chains drawn from one sample of a study of OX40 agonist ivuxolimab in advanced cancers. The data were produced by immunoSEQ multiplex PCR, yet TCRdb's version contains in-frame clones alone and is incomplete. Here the sample spans tens of thousands of clones, around nine tenths being singletons. Material: CD4+ or CD8+ T cells sorted from blood, obtained in a trial of the OX40 agonist ivuxolimab. These receptors were collected from an adult with an advanced solid tumor such as melanoma, head and neck, liver or kidney cancer. CDR3s include the opening cysteine and the closing phenylalanine or tryptophan. A D gene is named only where the DNA matches it firmly. Expanded clones are given a class, and other clones once, few, many or no size at all.

d_gene	j_gene	v_gene	abundance	CDR3aa	CDR3nt
TRBD2	TRBJ2-7	TRBV27	.	CASSEAGVGSYEQYF	TGTGCCAGCAGCGAAGCGGGAGTGGGCTCCTACGAGCAGTACTTC
TRBD1	TRBJ2-7	TRBV27	.	CASRQGAYEQYF	TGTGCCAGCAGGCAGGGGGCCTACGAGCAGTACTTC
.	TRBJ2-5	TRBV6-6	.	CASSTGAPETQYF	TGTGCCAGCAGCACTGGGGCTCCGGAGACCCAGTACTTC
.	TRBJ2-6	TRBV4-3	.	CASSPTGWNSGANVLTF	TGCGCCAGCAGCCCAACAGGGTGGAATTCAGGGGCCAACGTCCTGACTTTC
.	TRBJ2-7	TRBV10-3	.	CAISAPGPRDPYEQYF	TGTGCCATCAGTGCTCCCGGGCCTAGGGACCCCTACGAGCAGTACTTC
TRBD2	TRBJ2-7	TRBV10-3	.	CAISEGLAIFAREQYF	TGTGCCATCAGTGAGGGACTAGCGATTTTCGCTAGGGAGCAGTACTTC
.	TRBJ2-3	TRBV7-2	.	CASSLETETQYF	TGTGCCAGCAGCTTAGAGACAGAGACGCAGTATTTT
.	TRBJ2-3	TRBV9	.	CASSVGLDPDTQYF	TGTGCCAGCAGCGTAGGACTAGACCCCGATACGCAGTATTTT
.	TRBJ2-7	TRBV27	.	CASSRQTLWDEQYF	TGTGCCAGCAGTCGACAAACTCTGTGGGACGAGCAGTACTTC
.	TRBJ1-1	TRBV7-6	.	CASSLAGVGHTEAFF	TGTGCCAGCAGCTTAGCGGGGGTCGGGCACACTGAAGCTTTCTTT
.	TRBJ2-1	TRBV15	.	CATSRKAYNEQFF	TGTGCCACCAGTAGGAAGGCCTACAATGAGCAGTTCTTC
TRBD2	TRBJ2-3	TRBV7-6	.	CASSLYAGGMMSTDTQYF	TGTGCCAGCAGCTTATACGCGGGAGGTATGATGAGCACAGATACGCAGTATTTT
TRBD1	TRBJ2-7	TRBV4-1	.	CASIKPCRWDRGIISYEQYF	TGCGCCAGCATCAAACCGTGCCGATGGGACAGGGGGATCATTTCCTACGAGCAGTACTTC
TRBD1	TRBJ2-1	TRBV30	.	CAWSVVDRALYNEQFF	TGTGCCTGGAGTGTCGTCGACAGGGCTTTATACAATGAGCAGTTCTTC
TRBD2	TRBJ2-7	TRBV4-2	.	CASSQVVGTTSYEQYF	TGTGCCAGCAGCCAAGTAGTAGGGACTACCTCCTACGAGCAGTACTTC
.	TRBJ2-3	TRBV15	.	CATSRDRTADTQYF	TGTGCCACCAGCAGAGATCGAACTGCGGATACGCAGTATTTT
.	TRBJ2-1	TRBV6-5	.	CASSYQTGYNEQFF	TGTGCCAGCAGTTATCAGACAGGATACAATGAGCAGTTCTTC
TRBD1	TRBJ2-5	TRBV6-5	.	CASSYSSDRGQETQYF	TGTGCCAGCAGTTACTCGTCGGACAGGGGGCAAGAGACCCAGTACTTC
TRBD2	TRBJ2-3	TRBV27	.	CASTWGTSGRNTQYF	TGTGCCAGCACCTGGGGGACTAGCGGGAGAAATACGCAGTATTTT
.	TRBJ2-1	TRBV4-1	.	CASSRGQRHEDEQFF	TGCGCCAGCAGCCGAGGACAGAGGCATGAGGATGAGCAGTTCTTC
.	TRBJ1-4	TRBV4-1	.	CASSQDFGPSNEKLFF	TGCGCCAGCAGCCAAGACTTCGGTCCGTCTAATGAAAAACTGTTTTTT
.	TRBJ2-3	TRBV5-5	.	CASSGGTLGLTDTQYF	TGTGCCAGCAGCGGCGGGACTCTGGGCCTCACAGATACGCAGTATTTT
.	TRBJ2-7	TRBV6-6	.	CASREAYEQYF	TGTGCCAGCAGGGAGGCCTACGAGCAGTACTTC
.	TRBJ2-5	TRBV27	.	CASSSLLGAQGTQYF	TGTGCCAGCAGTTCGCTTCTTGGGGCACAAGGGACCCAGTACTTC
.	TRBJ1-2	TRBV6-5	.	CASSAGDYGYTF	TGTGCCAGCAGTGCCGGAGACTATGGCTACACCTTC
.	TRBJ2-7	TRBV4-1	.	CASSHLYEQYF	TGCGCCAGCAGCCACCTATACGAGCAGTACTTC
TRBD1	TRBJ2-2	TRBV19	.	CASSKTGTNTGELFF	TGTGCCAGTAGTAAGACAGGGACGAACACCGGGGAGCTGTTTTTT
.	TRBJ2-1	TRBV7-9	.	CASSLVSPTYNEQFF	TGTGCCAGCAGCTTAGTTTCCCCTACCTACAATGAGCAGTTCTTC
.	TRBJ2-3	TRBV7-9	.	CASSPFSRTDTQYF	TGTGCCAGCAGCCCATTTTCTCGCACAGATACGCAGTATTTT
TRBD1	TRBJ2-1	TRBV15	.	CATSREGRTGSGNEQFF	TGTGCCACCAGCAGAGAGGGGAGGACAGGGTCAGGGAATGAGCAGTTCTTC
.	TRBJ2-7	TRBV5-5	once	CASSADLYEQYF	TGTGCCAGCAGCGCCGACCTCTACGAGCAGTACTTC
.	TRBJ2-2	TRBV27	.	CASSFHTGELFF	TGTGCCAGCAGTTTTCACACCGGGGAGCTGTTTTTT
TRBD2	TRBJ2-1	TRBV4-1	.	CASTQSSGSSYNEQFF	TGCGCCAGCACCCAAAGTAGCGGGAGCTCCTACAATGAGCAGTTCTTC
TRBD1	TRBJ2-7	TRBV19	.	CASSISGTGYYEQYF	TGTGCCAGTAGTATTTCCGGGACAGGATACTACGAGCAGTACTTC
.	TRBJ2-7	TRBV4-3	few	CASSQGTSVDDNPYEQYF	TGCGCCAGCAGCCAGGGGACATCGGTGGACGACAACCCCTACGAGCAGTACTTC
TRBD2	TRBJ2-1	TRBV14	.	CASSNRTSGIEQFF	TGTGCCAGCAGCAACAGGACTAGCGGGATTGAGCAGTTCTTC